This TCR beta chain was sequenced in a study of prognosis after radiotherapy for stage I lung cancer. Study-level findings and limits: Gene usage of TRBV and TRBJ reportedly differed between patients with and without metastases. Tumor specificity of the expanded TCR clones was not determined.

Amplification of TCR beta CDR3 from genomic DNA used two-round multiplex PCR. Amplification in first-round PCR relied on primers specific to each TRBV and TRBJ gene. TCRdb re-analysed the multiplex PCR reads in MiXCR, keeping a single row per CDR3 protein. The sample shows 50,000 to 75,000 distinct CDR3 sequences, more than 25% of them seen only once. There are 15 residues in the CDR3. Germline CDR1 ENHRY, CDR2 SYGVKD. Between the trimmed V and J ends, which lost 5 bases and 6 bases, there was a span of 16 bases. This clonotype was observed many times. The antigen remains undetermined. Peripheral blood, about 6 milliliters per draw, was collected at each of two time points.

This clonotype originated in a donor aged 50 or older with non-small cell lung cancer. The chain links TRBV10-3 to TRBJ2-2; tentatively, D is TRBD1 or TRBD2 (5 bases each). The specimen was PBMCs, collected before or after stereotactic body radiation therapy (not recorded which). The DNA for the CDR3 is TGTGCCATCAGTTCCAAGGGGAGCGAGGCCGGGGAGCTGTTTTTT. Protein: CAISSKGSEAGELFF.